These T cell receptor beta chains were read from a single sample in a study of blood T cell repertoires in COVID-19. Produced via immunoSEQ multiplex PCR; TCRdb's table is partial and in-frame only. The repertoire holds some 350,000 clones, with around 89% as singletons. The sequenced sample was PBMCs or T cells enriched from blood (not recorded which). The receptors stem from a young man who had recovered from COVID-19. Both conserved end residues are part of each CDR3. The D gene is left open where the match is weak. Not all rows give a size; the values are once, few, many and, for expanded clones, a class.

j_call clone_size d_call v_call cdr3_nt cdr3_aa
TRBJ1-1 - - TRBV3-1/TRBV3-2 TGTGCCAGCAGCCAAGATCTAAGGGGGATCGGGAACACTGAAGCTTTCTTT CASSQDLRGIGNTEAFF
TRBJ2-7 - - TRBV27 TGTGCCAGCAGTTTGCCAGGTGTCCCCTACGAGCAGTACTTC CASSLPGVPYEQYF
TRBJ2-7 - - TRBV5-5 TGTGCCAGCAGCTTGGCTGGGACACAGACCTACGAGCAGTACTTC CASSLAGTQTYEQYF
TRBJ1-4 - - TRBV5-1 TGCGCCAGCAGCTCCCGTACAACTAATGAAAAACTGTTTTTT CASSSRTTNEKLFF
TRBJ2-3 - - TRBV4-1 TGCGCCAGCAGCCAAGAGGCGGGGTTAGATACGCAGTATTTT CASSQEAGLDTQYF
TRBJ2-1 - TRBD2 TRBV25-1 TGTGCCAGCAGTGGGGAAGGGACTAGCCCCAACTACAATGAGCAGTTCTTC CASSGEGTSPNYNEQFF
TRBJ2-7 - TRBD1 TRBV2 TGTGCCAGCAGGGACTTGGACAGGGATTCCTACGAGCAGTACTTC CASRDLDRDSYEQYF
TRBJ1-1 - - TRBV7-8 TGTGCCAGCAGCCCGCGGTACACTGAAGCTTTCTTT CASSPRYTEAFF
TRBJ1-2 - - TRBV9 TGTGCCAGCAATATAGGCAGGGGTAATTATGGCTACACCTTC CASNIGRGNYGYTF
TRBJ2-2 - - TRBV6-5 TGTGCCAGCAGTTACTCGTTCACAGGGCAAACCGGGGAGCTGTTTTTT CASSYSFTGQTGELFF
TRBJ1-6 - - TRBV6-5 TGTGCCAGCAGACACAGGGCAGATGTAAATTCACCCCTCCACTTT CASRHRADVNSPLHF
TRBJ1-6 - - TRBV30 TGTGCCTGGAGGCAGGGAAGTTCACCCCTCCACTTT CAWRQGSSPLHF
TRBJ2-7 - TRBD1 TRBV7-2 TGTGCCAGCAGCCGCCCAACCGGGACAGATTATTACGAGCAGTACTTC CASSRPTGTDYYEQYF
TRBJ2-1 - TRBD2 TRBV19 TGTGCCAGTAGTCTGGCGGCTAGCGGAATTAGCTCCTACAATGAGCAGTTCTTC CASSLAASGISSYNEQFF
TRBJ1-6 many - TRBV7-3 TGTGCCAGCAGCTTAGCGTCCCGTAATTCACCCCTCCACTTT CASSLASRNSPLHF
TRBJ2-2 - - TRBV18 TGTGCCAGCTCACCCCGAGAGGCAAGGAACACCGGGGAGCTGTTTTTT CASSPREARNTGELFF
TRBJ1-5 - TRBD1 TRBV4-3 TGCGCCAGCAGCCAAGGGACAGGGGGTGGTCAGCCCCAGCATTTT CASSQGTGGGQPQHF
TRBJ2-5 - TRBD2 TRBV7-2 TGTGCCAGCAGCTTAGTTTCGAGCGGGAGTGGAGAGACCCAGTACTTC CASSLVSSGSGETQYF
TRBJ1-6 - - TRBV6-5 TGTGCCAGCAGCCCCAGACACTGGGATAATTCACCCCTCCACTTT CASSPRHWDNSPLHF
TRBJ1-1 - - TRBV6-5 TGTGCCAGCAGTTACGCCTCCAGGACTCCCACTTTCTTT CASSYASRTPTFF
TRBJ1-1 - - TRBV7-8 TGTGCCAGCAGCTTAGTTACGGGGATGAACACTGAAGCTTTCTTT CASSLVTGMNTEAFF
TRBJ2-7 - - TRBV27 TGTGCCAGCAGTTCAACCCCGACAGGGAGGTACGAGCAGTACTTC CASSSTPTGRYEQYF
TRBJ2-7 - TRBD1 TRBV6-1 TGTGCCAGCAGTGACCCGGGACAGCACTCCTACGAGCAGTACTTC CASSDPGQHSYEQYF
TRBJ1-1 - TRBD1 TRBV30 TGTGCCTGGGGACAGGGGATGAACACTGAAGCTTTCTTT CAWGQGMNTEAFF
TRBJ2-7 - - TRBV6-5 TGTGCCAGCAGCCGTGGACAGTCCTCCTACGAGCAGTACTTC CASSRGQSSYEQYF
TRBJ2-7 - TRBD2 TRBV9 TGTGCCAGCAGTCCTAGCGGGAGCTACGAGCAGTACTTC CASSPSGSYEQYF
TRBJ2-7 - - TRBV15 TGTGCCACCAGCAGAGGTCTAGGACTTCAGGCCGAGCAGTACTTC CATSRGLGLQAEQYF
TRBJ1-1 - TRBD1 TRBV19 TGTGCCAGTAGCCCTGGACAGGGCGCCACTGAAGCTTTCTTT CASSPGQGATEAFF
TRBJ2-2 - - TRBV5-1 TGCGCCAGCAGCTTAGAAACAGGGACCGGGGAGCTGTTTTTT CASSLETGTGELFF
TRBJ1-6 - TRBD1 TRBV29-1 TGCAGCGTGGGACAGGGGAAATGCCCCTATAATTCACCCCTCCACTTT CSVGQGKCPYNSPLHF
TRBJ2-3 - - TRBV7-9 TGTGCCAGCAGCGCGACACAGGTGGATACAGATACGCAGTATTTT CASSATQVDTDTQYF
TRBJ1-1 - TRBD1 TRBV10-3 TGTGCCACCCTCCGGGACAGGGGCACCGAAGCTTTCTTT CATLRDRGTEAFF